Listed below are T cell receptor beta chains from one sample, sequenced in a study of shared clonotypes between healthy human individuals. Assay: immunoSEQ multiplex PCR; the TCRdb copy retains only in-frame clones and omits some. The profile covers about 470,000 clones, with roughly 80% appearing a single time and approximately 13% taken by the ten largest. The sequencing sample was made of PBMCs. The receptor source for this set is a woman in her 40s in good health. Some clones in this sample may be carry-over from other donors' samples. CDR3s include the opening cysteine and the closing phenylalanine or tryptophan. D genes are given only for firm matches.

J gene,V gene,D gene,CDR3 DNA,CDR3 protein
TRBJ1-1,TRBV30,-,TGTGCCTGGAGTCCCCGGGACACTGAAGCTTTCTTT,CAWSPRDTEAFF
TRBJ1-3,TRBV2,-,TGTGCCAGCAGTAGTAGGGGCCCCTCTGGAAACACCATATATTTT,CASSSRGPSGNTIYF
TRBJ2-3,TRBV2,-,TGTGCCAGCGGGGACTTACAGTACACAGATACGCAGTATTTT,CASGDLQYTDTQYF
TRBJ1-1,TRBV5-1,-,TGCGCCAGCAGCTGGGGACTCGCGGGCACTGAAGCTTTCTTT,CASSWGLAGTEAFF
TRBJ2-3,TRBV7-9,-,TGTGCCAGCAGCCCCTTCCGGGGGACAGATACGCAGTATTTT,CASSPFRGTDTQYF
TRBJ2-2,TRBV7-3,-,TGTGCCAGCCGGACAGAGAACACCGGGGAGCTGTTTTTT,CASRTENTGELFF
TRBJ2-3,TRBV28,-,TGTGCCAGCAGTCGAGGCAGAGGCACAGATACGCAGTATTTT,CASSRGRGTDTQYF
TRBJ2-1,TRBV4-1,-,TGCGCCAGCAGTCCTACACGAGGTCTCTTGGAAGGGAATGAGCAGTTCTTC,CASSPTRGLLEGNEQFF
TRBJ1-1,TRBV5-1,-,TGCGCCAGCAGCTTGGGGCTACGGGGGACTGAAGCTTTCTTT,CASSLGLRGTEAFF
TRBJ2-4,TRBV6-1,TRBD2,TGTGCCAGCTCGGGCGGGAGGAAAAACATTCAGTACTTC,CASSGGRKNIQYF
TRBJ1-5,TRBV21-1,-,TGTGCCAGCAGTTTGACAGGGGGCAGGGCGGCCCAGCATTTT,CASSLTGGRAAQHF